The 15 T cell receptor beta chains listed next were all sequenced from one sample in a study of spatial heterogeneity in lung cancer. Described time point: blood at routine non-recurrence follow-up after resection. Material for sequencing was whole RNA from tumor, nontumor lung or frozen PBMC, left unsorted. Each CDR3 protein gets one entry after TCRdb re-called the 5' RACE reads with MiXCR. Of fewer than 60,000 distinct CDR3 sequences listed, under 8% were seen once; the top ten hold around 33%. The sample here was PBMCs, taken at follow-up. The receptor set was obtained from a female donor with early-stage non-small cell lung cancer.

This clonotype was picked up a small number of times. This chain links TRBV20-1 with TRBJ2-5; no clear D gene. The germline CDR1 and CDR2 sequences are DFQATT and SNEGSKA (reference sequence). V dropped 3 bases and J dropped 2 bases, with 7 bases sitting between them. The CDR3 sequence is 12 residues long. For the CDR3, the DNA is TGCAGTGCTAGCGTCGCTCAAGAGACCCAGTACTTC. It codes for CSASVAQETQYF.

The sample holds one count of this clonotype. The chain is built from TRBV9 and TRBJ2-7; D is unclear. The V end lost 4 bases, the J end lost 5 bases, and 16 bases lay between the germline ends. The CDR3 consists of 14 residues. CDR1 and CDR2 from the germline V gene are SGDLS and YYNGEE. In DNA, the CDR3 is TGTGCCAGCAGCAACCCCTCGATGACGGACGAGCAGTACTTC. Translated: CASSNPSMTDEQYF.

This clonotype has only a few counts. CDR3 DNA: TGTGCCAGCAGCTCTGGACAGGGGCGGTCTGAGCAGTTCTTC. Its protein product is CASSSGQGRSEQFF. The chain carries TRBV11-3 and TRBJ2-1, with 9 positions matching TRBD1. Germline CDR1 reads SGHNT; CDR2 reads YENEEA. CDR3 length: 14 residues. V lost 4 bases and J lost 9; bases outside the gene matches: 7.

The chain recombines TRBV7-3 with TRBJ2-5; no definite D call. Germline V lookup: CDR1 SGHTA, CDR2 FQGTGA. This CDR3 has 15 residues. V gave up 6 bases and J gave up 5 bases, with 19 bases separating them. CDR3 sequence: CASSLGSAHLETQYF. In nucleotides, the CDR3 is TGTGCCAGCAGTTTGGGATCAGCGCACCTGGAGACCCAGTACTTC.

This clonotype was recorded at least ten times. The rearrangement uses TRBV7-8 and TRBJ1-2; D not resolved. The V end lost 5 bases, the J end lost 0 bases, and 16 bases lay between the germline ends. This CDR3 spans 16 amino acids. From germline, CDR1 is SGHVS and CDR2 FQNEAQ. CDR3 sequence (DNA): TGTGCCAGCAGCCCCCAAACCCAGCCATCTAACTATGGCTACACCTTC. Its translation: CASSPQTQPSNYGYTF. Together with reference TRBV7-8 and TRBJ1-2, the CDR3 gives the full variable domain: GAGVSQSPRYKVAKRGQDVALRCDPISGHVSLFWYQQALGQGPEFLTYFQNEAQLDKSGLPSDRFFAERPEGSVSTLKIQRTQQEDSAVYLCASSPQTQPSNYGYTFGSGTRLTVV.

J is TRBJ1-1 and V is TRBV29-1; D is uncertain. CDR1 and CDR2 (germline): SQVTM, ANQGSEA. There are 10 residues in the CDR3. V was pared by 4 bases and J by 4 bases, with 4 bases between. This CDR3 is CSVVVTEAFF. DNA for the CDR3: TGCAGCGTTGTGGTCACTGAAGCTTTCTTT.

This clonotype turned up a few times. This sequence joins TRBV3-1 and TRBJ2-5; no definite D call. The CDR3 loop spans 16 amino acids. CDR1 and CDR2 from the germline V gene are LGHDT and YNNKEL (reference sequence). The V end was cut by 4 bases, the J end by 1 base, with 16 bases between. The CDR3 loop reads CASSRGDGVFQETQYF. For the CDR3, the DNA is TGTGCCAGCAGCCGTGGCGATGGGGTATTCCAAGAGACCCAGTACTTC.

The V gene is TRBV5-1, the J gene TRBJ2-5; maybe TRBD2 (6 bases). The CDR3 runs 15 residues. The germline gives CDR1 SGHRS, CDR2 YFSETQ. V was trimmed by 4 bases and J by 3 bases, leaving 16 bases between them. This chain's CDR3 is CASSHSTTREETQYF. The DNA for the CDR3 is TGCGCCAGCAGCCACTCGACGACTAGGGAAGAGACCCAGTACTTC.

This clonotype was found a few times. CDR3 bases: TGTGCCAGCAGCCCAAGCTTGGGGCCAGATACGCAGTATTTT. Translating it yields CASSPSLGPDTQYF. The chain carries TRBV28 and TRBJ2-3, with D perhaps matching TRBD1 (5 bases). Germline CDR1 MDHEN, CDR2 SYDVKM. V was clipped by 6 bases and J by 4 bases, with 14 bases between them. The CDR3 is 14 amino acids.

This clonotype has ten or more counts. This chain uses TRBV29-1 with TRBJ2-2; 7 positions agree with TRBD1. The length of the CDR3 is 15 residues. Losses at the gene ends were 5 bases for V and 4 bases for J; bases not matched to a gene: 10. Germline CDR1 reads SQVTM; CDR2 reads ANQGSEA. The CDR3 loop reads CSVSDLGQFTGELFF. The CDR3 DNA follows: TGCAGCGTTTCCGACTTGGGACAGTTCACCGGGGAGCTGTTTTTT.

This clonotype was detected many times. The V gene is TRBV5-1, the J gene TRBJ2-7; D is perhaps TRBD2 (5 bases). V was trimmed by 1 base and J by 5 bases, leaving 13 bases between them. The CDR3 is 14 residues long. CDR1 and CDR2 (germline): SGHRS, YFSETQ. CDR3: CASSLFGIRDEQYF. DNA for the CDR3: TGCGCCAGCAGCTTGTTCGGGATTAGGGACGAGCAGTACTTC.

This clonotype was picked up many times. The CDR3 coding sequence is TGCGCCAGCAGCATACCACTAGCGGGGGAAGATACGCAGTATTTT. Protein sequence: CASSIPLAGEDTQYF. The V call is TRBV5-1, the J call TRBJ2-3, with TRBD2 matching 11 bases. The germline V gene has CDR1 SGHRS and CDR2 YFSETQ. CDR3 length: 15 residues. The V and J ends lost 4 bases and 5 bases, in that order; junction bases with no gene match: 6.

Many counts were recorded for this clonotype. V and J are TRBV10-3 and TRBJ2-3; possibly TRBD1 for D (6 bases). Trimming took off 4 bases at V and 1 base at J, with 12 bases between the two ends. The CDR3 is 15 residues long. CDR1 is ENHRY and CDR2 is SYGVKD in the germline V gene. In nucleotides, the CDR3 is TGTGCCATCAGTGGAGCAGGGGTCGGCACAGATACGCAGTATTTT. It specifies CAISGAGVGTDTQYF.

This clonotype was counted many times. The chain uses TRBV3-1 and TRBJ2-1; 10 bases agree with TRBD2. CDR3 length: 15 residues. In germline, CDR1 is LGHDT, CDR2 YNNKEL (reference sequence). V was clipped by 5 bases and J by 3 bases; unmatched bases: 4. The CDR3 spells CASSKLAGDYNEQFF. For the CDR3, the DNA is TGTGCCAGCAGCAAGCTAGCGGGGGACTACAATGAGCAGTTCTTC.

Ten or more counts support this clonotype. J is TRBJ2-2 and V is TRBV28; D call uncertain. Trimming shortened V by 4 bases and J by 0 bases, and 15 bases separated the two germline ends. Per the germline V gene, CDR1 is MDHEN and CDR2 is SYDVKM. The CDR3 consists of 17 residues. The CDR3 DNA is TGTGCCAGCAGTTCCCTTTGGGCGGTCGCGAACACCGGGGAGCTGTTTTTT. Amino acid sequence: CASSSLWAVANTGELFF.